This is a list of T cell receptor beta chains from one sample in a study of shared clonotypes between healthy human individuals. TCRdb keeps only in-frame clones here, not all; method: immunoSEQ multiplex PCR. Of some 1,900,000 clones listed, about 95% were seen once; the top ten hold around 1.2%. Sequencing was done on a sample of naive CD8+ T cells sorted from blood. Every receptor here comes from a man aged 18-30 years in good health. CDR3s include the opening cysteine and the closing phenylalanine or tryptophan. D genes are given only for firm matches. Rows give clone size only sometimes, using once, few, many, or a class for an expanded clone.

abundance	v_gene	j_gene	d_gene	CDR3nt	CDR3aa
-	TRBV27	TRBJ1-6	-	TGTGCCAGCAGTTTATCGTGGGGGCACGGGCTCCACTTT	CASSLSWGHGLHF
-	TRBV29-1	TRBJ2-7	-	TGCAGCGTATTATCCAGGGGAGGGTACGAGCAGTACTTC	CSVLSRGGYEQYF
-	TRBV4-1	TRBJ1-3	TRBD1	TGCGCCAGCAGCCAAGACAGGGGGCCAGGAAACACCATATATTTT	CASSQDRGPGNTIYF
once	TRBV29-1	TRBJ1-2	-	TGCAGCGTTGATAACAGGGAGGGGTCCGATGGCTACACCTTC	CSVDNREGSDGYTF
-	TRBV7-1	TRBJ2-7	-	TGTGCCAGCAGCTTTGGGGACGAGCAGTACTTC	CASSFGDEQYF
-	TRBV2	TRBJ1-1	-	TGTGCCAGCAGTGAGAGGGTTAACACTGAAGCTTTCTTT	CASSERVNTEAFF
-	TRBV13	TRBJ2-3	TRBD2	TGTGCCAGCAGCTTAATGCCGGGGGGGGCTTCGAGCACAGATACGCAGTATTTT	CASSLMPGGASSTDTQYF
-	TRBV7-3	TRBJ1-4	TRBD1	TGTGCCAGCAGCTCACCGGGACAGGTTAATGAAAAACTGTTTTTT	CASSSPGQVNEKLFF
-	TRBV6-5	TRBJ2-7	TRBD1	TGTGCCAGCAGTTACCTCGGACAGGGACCCTACGAGCAGTACTTC	CASSYLGQGPYEQYF
-	TRBV2	TRBJ2-7	TRBD1	TGTGCCATCAAGACAGGGGGCGCCTACGAGCAGTACTTC	CAIKTGGAYEQYF
-	TRBV28	TRBJ2-5	TRBD2	TGTGCCAGCAGTTTCGGACGGGGAGGGTACCAAGAGACCCAGTACTTC	CASSFGRGGYQETQYF
-	TRBV4-3	TRBJ2-7	TRBD2	TGCGCCAGCAGCCAAGAAATCGGGGGGTACGAGCAGTACTTC	CASSQEIGGYEQYF
-	TRBV19	TRBJ2-1	-	TGTGCCAGTAGTATAGATGGGGCAGGGATGAATGAGCAGTTCTTC	CASSIDGAGMNEQFF
once	TRBV27	TRBJ2-7	-	TGTGCCAGCAGTTTCGGGGTTGAGCAGTACTTC	CASSFGVEQYF
-	TRBV4-1	TRBJ2-2	-	TGCGCCAGCAGCCGGACACCGAACACCGGGGAGCTGTTTTTT	CASSRTPNTGELFF
-	TRBV9	TRBJ2-5	-	TGTGCCAGCAGCGTTGGGGATGGGTGGGAGACCCAGTACTTC	CASSVGDGWETQYF
-	TRBV10-2	TRBJ1-1	-	TGCGCCAGCAGTGACTGGGGCACTGAAGCTTTCTTT	CASSDWGTEAFF
once	TRBV5-1	TRBJ2-7	-	TGCGCCAGCAGCCCCACCTTTTTGCGGGGGCTCTCCTACGAGCAGTACTTC	CASSPTFLRGLSYEQYF
once	TRBV6-1	TRBJ2-3	-	TGTGCCAGCAGTGAAGCCCGGGGTGTTGATACGCAGTATTTT	CASSEARGVDTQYF
-	TRBV5-4	TRBJ2-3	TRBD2	TGTGCCAGCAGCTTCCTAGCGGGAGGCGGAGATACGCAGTATTTT	CASSFLAGGGDTQYF
-	TRBV5-1	TRBJ2-1	-	TGCGCCAGCAGCTGGCGTGCAGGGGAAGGCAATGAGCAGTTCTTC	CASSWRAGEGNEQFF
-	TRBV30	TRBJ1-4	-	TGTGCCTGGAGTTCTCGACAGGACCCTAATGAAAAACTGTTTTTT	CAWSSRQDPNEKLFF
-	TRBV4-1	TRBJ2-5	TRBD2	TGCGCCAGCAGCCAAGAGTCCCCCGGACTAGCGGGTTATGAGACCCAGTACTTC	CASSQESPGLAGYETQYF
once	TRBV29-1	TRBJ2-7	-	TGCAGCGTTGTTGGAGCGGAGGCCTACGAGCAGTACTTC	CSVVGAEAYEQYF
-	TRBV11-2	TRBJ2-1	TRBD2	TGTGCCAGCAGCTCGATGGGGCTAGCGGGACCCCGTGATGAGCAGTTCTTC	CASSSMGLAGPRDEQFF
-	TRBV6-5	TRBJ2-7	TRBD1	TGTGCCAGCAGTCCGGACAGGGGGGAAACCTACGAGCAGTACTTC	CASSPDRGETYEQYF
few	TRBV11-2	TRBJ2-3	-	TGTGCCAGCAGCTTAAGCACAGATACGCAGTATTTT	CASSLSTDTQYF
-	TRBV30	TRBJ2-1	-	TGTGCCTGGAGTGGATTAGGTGACAATGAGCAGTTCTTC	CAWSGLGDNEQFF
-	TRBV5-4	TRBJ2-3	-	TGTGCCAGCAGTTCCGGGTCCCTCACAGATACGCAGTATTTT	CASSSGSLTDTQYF
-	TRBV5-4	TRBJ1-2	TRBD1	TGTGCCAGCAGCTTGGGGACAGGGACCTATGGCTACACCTTC	CASSLGTGTYGYTF
-	TRBV28	TRBJ1-4	-	TGTGCCAGCAGTTTATACAGGCTAAATGAAAAACTGTTTTTT	CASSLYRLNEKLFF
-	TRBV9	TRBJ2-7	TRBD1	TGTGCCAGCAGTCGGGACAGCGATCCCTACGAGCAGTACTTC	CASSRDSDPYEQYF
-	TRBV5-1	TRBJ2-3	-	TGCGCCAGCAGCCCGGGAACTAACACAGATACGCAGTATTTT	CASSPGTNTDTQYF
-	TRBV5-4	TRBJ2-5	-	TGTGCCAGCAGCCCCTCGCCGCAGCAAGAGACCCAGTACTTC	CASSPSPQQETQYF
few	TRBV9	TRBJ2-1	-	TGTGCCAGCAGCCCGTCGGAGGTAGATGAGCAGTTCTTC	CASSPSEVDEQFF
-	TRBV19	TRBJ1-1	-	TGTGCCAGTAGTATGAACCGGGCATCAATGAACACTGAAGCTTTCTTT	CASSMNRASMNTEAFF
-	TRBV9	TRBJ2-2	-	TGTGCCAGCAGCGTAGCATACTTTCCCGGGGAGCTGTTTTTT	CASSVAYFPGELFF
-	TRBV4-1	TRBJ2-1	-	TGCGCCAGCAGCCAAAGGACGGCGAATGAGCAGTTCTTC	CASSQRTANEQFF
-	TRBV5-4	TRBJ2-7	-	TGTGCCAGCAGGGGAGCCGGGGCTACCTACGAGCAGTACTTC	CASRGAGATYEQYF
-	TRBV19	TRBJ2-1	-	TGTGCCAGTAGTATCGTCGAGGGGTACAATGAGCAGTTCTTC	CASSIVEGYNEQFF
-	TRBV27	TRBJ2-3	TRBD1	TGTGCCAGCAGTATGGGACAGGTCACAGATACGCAGTATTTT	CASSMGQVTDTQYF
-	TRBV9	TRBJ2-6	-	TGTGCCAGCAGCGGTTGGGCCAACGTCCTGACTTTC	CASSGWANVLTF
-	TRBV27	TRBJ2-3	-	TGTGCCAGCAGTCCCGCAGGTCTTGGAGATACGCAGTATTTT	CASSPAGLGDTQYF
-	TRBV6-5	TRBJ1-2	TRBD1	TGTGCCAGCAGTTCCAGCGGACAGGGAGGTGGCTACACCTTC	CASSSSGQGGGYTF
-	TRBV27	TRBJ2-7	TRBD2	TGTGCCACCGGGGGGACCTACGAGCAGTACTTC	CATGGTYEQYF
-	TRBV4-1	TRBJ2-3	-	TGCGCCAGCAACGGTGTAGGCACAGATACGCAGTATTTT	CASNGVGTDTQYF
once	TRBV12-5	TRBJ2-1	-	TGTGCTAGTGGTTTCGGAGTTCGGGATGAGCAGTTCTTC	CASGFGVRDEQFF
-	TRBV19	TRBJ1-5	-	TGTGCCAGTACGAATGGGTGGAATCAGCCCCAGCATTTT	CASTNGWNQPQHF
-	TRBV7-9	TRBJ1-4	-	TGTGCCAGCAGCCCTAGGGGGGGGATCGGAGATAATGAAAAACTGTTTTTT	CASSPRGGIGDNEKLFF
few	TRBV6-6	TRBJ1-2	-	TGTGCCAGCAGTTACGCTGGAGGCTACACCTTC	CASSYAGGYTF
-	TRBV5-1	TRBJ2-7	TRBD1	TGCGCCAGCAATCCCGGGACAGGTTACTACGAGCAGTACTTC	CASNPGTGYYEQYF
-	TRBV6-5	TRBJ1-1	TRBD1	TGTGCCAGCAGTTTTCAGGGGGTCGGCACTGAAGCTTTCTTT	CASSFQGVGTEAFF
-	TRBV4-2	TRBJ2-1	TRBD2	TGTGCCAGCAGCCAAGTGCTAGCGGGAGGTGCCTACAATGAGCAGTTCTTC	CASSQVLAGGAYNEQFF